This T cell receptor beta chain emerged from a study of cytomegalovirus exposure and HLA in healthy donors. The assay was immunoSEQ multiplex PCR, and TCRdb's table has in-frame clones only and misses some. Of some 83,000 clones listed, nearly 95% were seen once; the top ten hold roughly 2.1%. Turning to this clone: Its antigen is as yet unknown.

General study results and limits: A later analysis found first-cohort TCR clusters tended to co-occur in the 90 to 150 validation repertoires.

Germline loops: CDR1 SGHNT, CDR2 YYREEE (reference sequence). V was cut by 4 bases and J by 3 bases, with 19 bases left in between. This CDR3 is 16 amino acids long. V is TRBV5-4 and J is TRBJ1-2, with a tentative D call TRBD1 (5 bases). The sequence came from a woman younger than 30 in good health and CMV-seronegative. Sequencing was carried out using PBMCs. The CDR3 is CASSREEGIIYYGYTF. CDR3 DNA sequence: TGTGCCAGCAGCCGGGAGGAGGGGATAATATACTATGGCTACACCTTC.